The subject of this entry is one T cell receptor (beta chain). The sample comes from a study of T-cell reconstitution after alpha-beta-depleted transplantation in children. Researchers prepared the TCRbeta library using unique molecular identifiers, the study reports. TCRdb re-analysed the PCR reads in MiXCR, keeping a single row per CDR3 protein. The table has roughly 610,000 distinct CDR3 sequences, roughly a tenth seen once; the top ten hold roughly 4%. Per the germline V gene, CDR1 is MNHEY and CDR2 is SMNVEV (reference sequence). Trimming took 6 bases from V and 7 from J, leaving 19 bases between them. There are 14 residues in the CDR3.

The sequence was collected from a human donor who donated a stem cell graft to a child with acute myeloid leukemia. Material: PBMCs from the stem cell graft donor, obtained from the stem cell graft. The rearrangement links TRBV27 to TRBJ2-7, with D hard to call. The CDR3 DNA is TGTGCCAGCAGCCCCTCCCGGTCAGGTTATGAGCAGTACTTC. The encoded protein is CASSPSRSGYEQYF.